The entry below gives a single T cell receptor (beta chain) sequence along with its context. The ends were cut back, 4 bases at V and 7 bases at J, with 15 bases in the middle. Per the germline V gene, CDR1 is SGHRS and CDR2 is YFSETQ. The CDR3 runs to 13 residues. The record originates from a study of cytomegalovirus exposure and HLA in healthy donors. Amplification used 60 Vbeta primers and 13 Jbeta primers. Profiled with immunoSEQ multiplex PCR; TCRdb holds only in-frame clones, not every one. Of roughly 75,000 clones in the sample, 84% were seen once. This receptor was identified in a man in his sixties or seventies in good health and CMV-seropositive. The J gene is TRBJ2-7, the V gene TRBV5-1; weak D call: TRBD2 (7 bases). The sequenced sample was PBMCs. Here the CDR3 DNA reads TGCGCCAGCAGCCCCGGGGGGCCCTTGGAGCAGTACTTC. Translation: CASSPGGPLEQYF.